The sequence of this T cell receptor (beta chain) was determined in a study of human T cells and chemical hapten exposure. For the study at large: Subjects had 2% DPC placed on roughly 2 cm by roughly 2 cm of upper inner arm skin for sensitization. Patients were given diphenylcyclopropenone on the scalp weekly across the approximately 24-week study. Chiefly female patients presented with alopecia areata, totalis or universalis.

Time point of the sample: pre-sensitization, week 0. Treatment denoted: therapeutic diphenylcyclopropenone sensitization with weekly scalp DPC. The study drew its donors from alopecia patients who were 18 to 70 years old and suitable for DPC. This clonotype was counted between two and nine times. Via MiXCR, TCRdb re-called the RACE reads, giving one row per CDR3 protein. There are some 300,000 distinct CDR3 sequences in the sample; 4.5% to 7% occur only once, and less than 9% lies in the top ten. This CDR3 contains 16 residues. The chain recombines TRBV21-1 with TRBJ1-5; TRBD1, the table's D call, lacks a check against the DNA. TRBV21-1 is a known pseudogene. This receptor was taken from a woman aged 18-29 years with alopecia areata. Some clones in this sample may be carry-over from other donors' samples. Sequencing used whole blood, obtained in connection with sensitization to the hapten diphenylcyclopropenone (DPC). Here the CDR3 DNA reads TGTGCCAGCAGCAAATGGCGAAGGGGAAGCAATCAGCCCCAGCATTTT. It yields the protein CASSKWRRGSNQPQHF.